This TCR beta chain was captured by sequencing in a study of blood T cell repertoires in COVID-19. About the research overall: Specimens from acute and convalescent COVID-19 originated in the United States, Italy and Spain.

Sequencing used immunoSEQ multiplex PCR; TCRdb keeps in-frame clones, though not all of them. The data contain 200,000 to 250,000 clones, roughly 80% of them singletons. Sample: peripheral blood. This TCR was sampled from a woman older than 75 with acute or convalescent COVID-19.

The CDR3 bases are TGTGCCAGCACCAGGGGACAGGGGGCTGTCGAGCAGTACTTC. Protein sequence: CASTRGQGAVEQYF. The rearrangement joins TRBV6-5 to TRBJ2-7; 12 positions match TRBD1. The ends lost 7 bases at V and 6 bases at J; junction bases unmatched: 7. The CDR3 totals 14 residues. CDR1 MNHEY and CDR2 SVGAGI come from the germline V gene.